A single sample gave rise to the 10 T cell receptor beta chains below, sequenced in a study of blood T cell repertoires in COVID-19. The data were produced by immunoSEQ multiplex PCR, yet TCRdb's version contains in-frame clones alone and is incomplete. The sample shows about 83,000 clones, roughly four fifths of them seen only once. Sequenced material: peripheral blood. These receptors came from a woman of 80 years or more with active or convalescent COVID-19.

The chain recombines TRBV4-3 with TRBJ1-2, with 8 bases that match TRBD1. The junction had 6 bases not matched to a gene; V was cut back by 0 bases and J by 6 bases. The CDR3 length is 15 residues. The germline V gene has CDR1 LGHNA and CDR2 YSLEER. The CDR3 DNA follows: TGCGCCAGCAGCCAAGATTTGACAGGGGCTAATGGCTACACCTTC. Protein sequence: CASSQDLTGANGYTF.

This clone was found once. The CDR3 region is CASSFARTRSGGYTF. DNA of the CDR3: TGTGCCAGCAGTTTTGCTAGGACCCGCTCGGGGGGCTACACCTTC. J is TRBJ1-2 and V is TRBV6-7; D ambiguous. TRBV6-7 is recorded as an ORF, its role being uncertain. Trimming stripped 4 bases from V and 8 bases from J, with 20 bases between. This CDR3 has 15 amino acids.

V and J are TRBV5-1 and TRBJ1-4; no clear D gene. The CDR3 contains 15 residues. From germline, CDR1 is SGHRS and CDR2 YFSETQ. V was clipped by 5 bases and J by 2 bases, with 13 bases between them. The CDR3 DNA reads TGCGCCAGCAGTGGGAGTGCTTCGACTAATGAAAAACTGTTTTTT. It encodes CASSGSASTNEKLFF.

This clone is medium-sized by share. V usage is TRBV2 and J usage is TRBJ1-5; 10 bases are a match to TRBD1. The length of the CDR3 is 16 residues. After removal of 5 bases from V and 6 bases from J, the junction contained 10 bases not matched to a gene. In germline, CDR1 is SNHLY, CDR2 FYNNEI. CDR3 in amino acids: CASSPGTGVVSQPQHF. For the CDR3, the DNA is TGTGCCAGCAGTCCCGGGACAGGGGTCGTATCTCAGCCCCAGCATTTT.

This clone was seen just once. The chain uses TRBV11-2 and TRBJ2-7, with D unclear. CDR3 size: 14 residues. Germline V gives CDR1 SGHAT, CDR2 FQNNGV. Trimming cost V 5 bases and J 6 bases, with 17 bases left between them. The CDR3 here is CASSAGFVSIEQYF. CDR3 nucleotide sequence: TGTGCCAGCAGCGCAGGATTCGTCTCGATCGAGCAGTACTTC.

This rearrangement joins TRBV12-3 or TRBV12-4 to TRBJ2-5; D gene unclear. The CDR3 is 12 amino acids. Trimming stripped 5 bases from V and 2 bases from J, with 6 bases between. The CDR3 region is CASSVIQETQYF. The CDR3 coding sequence is TGTGCCAGCAGTGTTATTCAAGAGACCCAGTACTTC.

This sequence joins TRBV3-1 (or the pseudogene TRBV3-2) and TRBJ2-2; D is possibly TRBD1 (5 bases). Germline V CDR1 and CDR2: LGHDT, YNNKEL (reference sequence). The CDR3 covers 15 residues. V was shortened by 2 bases and J by 4 bases, with 11 bases between the two germline ends. The CDR3 loop reads CASSQSWGGTGELFF. In DNA form, the CDR3 reads TGTGCCAGCAGCCAATCGTGGGGCGGCACCGGGGAGCTGTTTTTT.

This chain connects TRBV10-2 to TRBJ1-2, with 8 positions matching TRBD1. J was trimmed by 9 bases and V by 4 bases; bases with no gene match: 4. This CDR3 has 12 residues. From germline, CDR1 is WSHSY and CDR2 SAAADI. For the CDR3, the DNA is TGCGCCAGCAGTGGGCAGGGGGCTCGCTACACCTTC. As protein: CASSGQGARYTF.

V usage is TRBV7-9 and J usage is TRBJ1-5, with TRBD1 matching over 9 bases. The germline gives CDR1 SEHNR, CDR2 FQNEAQ (reference sequence). The CDR3 loop spans 18 amino acids. V shed 1 base, J shed 10 bases, and the junction held 17 bases outside the gene matches. For the CDR3, the DNA is TGTGCCAGCAGCTTAGGGGGCCGTGGGACAGGGTTTTTTCGACCCCAGCATTTT. It translates to CASSLGGRGTGFFRPQHF.

The chain is built from TRBV5-1 and TRBJ1-4, with D maybe TRBD1 (6 bases). V lost 4 bases to trimming and J lost 7 bases, with 23 bases between them. This CDR3 contains 17 residues. CDR1 is SGHRS, CDR2 YFSETQ, per germline. CDR3 coding DNA: TGCGCCAGCAGCCCTATCATACAGGGAGATGTTGGTGAAAAACTGTTTTTT. Translating gives CASSPIIQGDVGEKLFF.